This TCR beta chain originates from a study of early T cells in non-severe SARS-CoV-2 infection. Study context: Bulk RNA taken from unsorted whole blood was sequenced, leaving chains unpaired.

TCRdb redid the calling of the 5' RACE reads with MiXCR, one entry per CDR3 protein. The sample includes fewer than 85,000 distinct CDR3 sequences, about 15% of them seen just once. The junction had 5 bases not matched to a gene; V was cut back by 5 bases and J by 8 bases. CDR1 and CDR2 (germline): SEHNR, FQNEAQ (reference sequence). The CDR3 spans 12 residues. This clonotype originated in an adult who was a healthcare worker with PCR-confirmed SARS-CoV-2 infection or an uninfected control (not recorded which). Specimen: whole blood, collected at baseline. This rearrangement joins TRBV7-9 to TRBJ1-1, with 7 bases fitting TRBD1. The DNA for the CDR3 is TGTGCCAGCAGCCCCACAGGGGTGGAAGCTTTCTTT. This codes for CASSPTGVEAFF.